This TCR beta chain was obtained from a study of cytomegalovirus exposure and HLA in healthy donors. 60 Vbeta and 13 Jbeta primers were used in PCR. The protocol was immunoSEQ multiplex PCR, while the TCRdb copy is restricted to in-frame clones and leaves out a portion. Here the sample table reports roughly 78,000 clones. The CDR3 totals 16 residues. In germline, CDR1 is MNHEY, CDR2 SVGAGI. J lost 4 bases, V lost 4 bases, and 12 bases had no gene match. Study observations and caveats: Rarity characterized most TCR sequences, yet some public TCRs appeared in many donors. Donors belonging to an Asian-associated ancestry cluster reportedly showed fewer N-insertions in productive TCRs than the approximately 680-donor mean, according to what a later analysis found. V- and J-gene trimming in TCR beta was tied to a missense DCLRE1C variant by an analysis performed later. Among TCR beta chains, those listed as cytomegalovirus-associated numbered roughly 150.

As concerns this clone: No antigen is known for it.

The chain links TRBV6-5 to TRBJ1-2, with 7 bases fitting TRBD1. This receptor was identified in a man aged 35 to 55 in good health and CMV-seronegative. The sample taken for sequencing was PBMCs. The CDR3 DNA sequence: TGTGCCAGCAGTTTCTCGGCAGGACAGGTCCCCTATGGCTACACCTTC. Its translation: CASSFSAGQVPYGYTF.